These 13 T cell receptor beta chains originate from one sample sequenced in a study of cytomegalovirus exposure and HLA in healthy donors. The PCR had 60 Vbeta and 13 Jbeta primers. TCRdb keeps only in-frame clones here, not all; method: immunoSEQ multiplex PCR. The table has 150,000 to 200,000 clones, 65% to 80% seen once. The specimen sequenced was PBMCs. These TCRs come from a woman aged 40 to 50 in good health and CMV-seronegative.

The chain uses TRBV2 and TRBJ2-7, with D possibly matching TRBD2 (6 bases). The V end was cut by 5 bases, the J end by 7 bases, with 15 bases between. The CDR3 extends over 13 amino acids. Germline CDR1 SNHLY, CDR2 FYNNEI. The DNA for the CDR3 is TGTGCCAGCAGTCAAGACGGGAGAAGGGAGCAGTACGTC. The encoded protein is CASSQDGRREQYV.

V usage is TRBV14 and J usage is TRBJ2-3; possible D gene TRBD1, 5 bases. V shed 0 bases and J shed 6 bases, with 7 bases lying between them. Germline values: CDR1 SGHDN, CDR2 FVKESK. The CDR3 is 13 amino acids. CDR3 nucleotides: TGTGCCAGCAGCCAAGATCCAGGGGATACGCAGTATTTT. This gives the protein CASSQDPGDTQYF.

This chain links TRBV6-5 with TRBJ1-1; D is unresolved. The CDR3 spans 13 residues. Deletions cut 2 bases from V and 6 bases from J, with 10 bases between. CDR1 is MNHEY and CDR2 is SVGAGI in the germline V gene. CDR3 sequence reads: CASSYPPRPEAFF. Here the CDR3 DNA reads TGTGCCAGCAGTTACCCCCCGCGGCCTGAAGCTTTCTTT.

The chain couples TRBV29-1 to TRBJ2-4; 9 bases match TRBD1. Germline CDR1 is SQVTM and CDR2 is ANQGSEA. This CDR3 region has 17 residues. J was trimmed by 0 bases and V by 1 base; bases with no gene match: 7. CDR3 protein: CSVEGSDRGVAKNIQYF. The CDR3 DNA reads as TGCAGCGTTGAAGGGTCGGACAGGGGAGTAGCCAAAAACATTCAGTACTTC. The full variable domain, rest sourced from reference TRBV29-1 and TRBJ2-4, is SAVISQKPSRDICQRGTSLTIQCQVDSQVTMMFWYRQQPGQSLTLIATANQGSEATYESGFVIDKFPISRPNLTFSTLTVSNMSPEDSSIYLCSVEGSDRGVAKNIQYFGAGTRLSVL.

The V gene is TRBV6-1, the J gene TRBJ2-3, with D tentatively TRBD1 (5 bases). CDR3 length equals 16 residues. Germline lookup yields CDR1 MNHNS and CDR2 SASEGT. The ends were cut back, 4 bases at V and 1 base at J, with 15 bases in the middle. CDR3 bases: TGTGCCAGCAGTGTAGAAATGGGGCTCGGCACAGATACGCAGTATTTT. Translation: CASSVEMGLGTDTQYF.

This clone was seen a single time. The J gene is TRBJ2-7, the V gene TRBV7-8; TRBD2 matches 14 bases. The CDR3 is 15 amino acids. Per germline, CDR1 SGHVS and CDR2 FQNEAQ. V shed 1 base and J 10 bases; nucleotides not matched to a gene: 6. CDR3 bases: TGTGCCAGCAGCTTAGAGACTAGCGGGAGGGGGGAACAGTACTTC. It encodes CASSLETSGRGEQYF. The full variable domain, in which reference TRBV7-8 and TRBJ2-7 provide the parts outside the CDR3, is GAGVSQSPRYKVAKRGQDVALRCDPISGHVSLFWYQQALGQGPEFLTYFQNEAQLDKSGLPSDRFFAERPEGSVSTLKIQRTQQEDSAVYLCASSLETSGRGEQYFGPGTRLTVT.

As DNA, the CDR3 is TGTGCCTGGGGCCGGGGCGGGAGGACAGATACGCAGTATTTT. Translation: CAWGRGGRTDTQYF. The V call is TRBV30, the J call TRBJ2-3; TRBD2 aligns across 8 bases. The CDR3 has 14 amino acids. V was clipped by 5 bases and J by 3 bases; unmatched bases: 7. Germline CDR1 and CDR2: GTSNPN and SVGIG (reference sequence). Full variable domain (outside the CDR3, taken from reference TRBV30 and TRBJ2-3): SQTIHQWPATLVQPVGSPLSLECTVEGTSNPNLYWYRQAAGRGLQLLFYSVGIGQISSEVPQNLSASRPQDRQFILSSKKLLLSDSGFYLCAWGRGGRTDTQYFGPGTRLTVL.

The chain couples TRBV27 to TRBJ2-5, with 12 bases aligning to TRBD1. CDR1 and CDR2 from the germline V gene are MNHEY and SMNVEV (reference sequence). This CDR3 comprises 16 residues. V trimming: 4 bases; J trimming: 5 bases; junction bases outside the gene matches: 8. The CDR3 nucleotides read TGTGCCAGCAGTTCCGGGACAGGGGGCTTTAGGGAGACCCAGTACTTC. Protein sequence: CASSSGTGGFRETQYF.

In DNA form, the CDR3 reads TGCGCCAGCAGCTTAGCCCTCTCTGGGGCCAACGTCCTGACTTTC. Translating it yields CASSLALSGANVLTF. The chain combines TRBV5-1 with TRBJ2-6, with D unclear. This CDR3 is built from 15 residues. Germline V gene sequence: CDR1 SGHRS, CDR2 YFSETQ. The V gene lost 2 bases and the J gene lost 0 bases, with 6 bases spanning the gap.

The rearrangement joins TRBV13 to TRBJ1-2; maybe TRBD1 (6 bases). Germline lookup yields CDR1 PRHDT and CDR2 FYEKMQ (reference sequence). Between the trimmed V and J ends, which lost 0 bases and 8 bases, there was a span of 13 bases. This CDR3 region has 14 residues. This chain's CDR3 is CASSLGQGISGYTF. The DNA of the CDR3 is TGTGCCAGCAGCTTAGGGCAGGGGATCTCGGGCTACACCTTC. Combining the CDR3 with reference TRBV13 and TRBJ1-2 gives the whole variable domain AAGVIQSPRHLIKEKRETATLKCYPIPRHDTVYWYQQGPGQDPQFLISFYEKMQSDKGSIPDRFSAQQFSDYHSELNMSSLELGDSALYFCASSLGQGISGYTFGSGTRLTVV.

This chain joins TRBV5-4 and TRBJ1-2; 8 bases are shared with TRBD1. The V gene end was trimmed by 5 bases and the J gene end by 8 bases; junction bases not matched to a gene: 8. Germline V gene sequence: CDR1 SGHNT, CDR2 YYREEE (reference sequence). The CDR3 has 13 amino acids. CDR3 nucleotides: TGTGCCAGCAGAGACACAGGGGGTTGGGGCTACACCTTC. Translated: CASRDTGGWGYTF.

The V call is TRBV7-2, the J call TRBJ2-1; 10 nucleotides agree with TRBD2. Germline trimming cut 0 bases from V and 9 bases from J; bases unmatched to any gene: 8. This CDR3 is 16 amino acids long. Per germline, CDR1 SGHTA and CDR2 FQGNSA. The CDR3, as DNA: TGTGCCAGCAGCTTAGCCGGCCCAGCGGGAGGGCCTGAGCAGTTCTTC. It translates to CASSLAGPAGGPEQFF.

The J gene is TRBJ1-5, the V gene TRBV19; the match to TRBD1 covers 7 bases. The CDR3 consists of 15 residues. Looked up from germline, CDR1 is LNHDA and CDR2 is SQIVND (reference sequence). V dropped 5 bases and J dropped 0; count of bases not matched to a gene: 4. This chain's CDR3 is CASSPTGVSNQPQHF. CDR3 bases: TGTGCCAGTAGTCCCACAGGGGTTAGCAATCAGCCCCAGCATTTT.